This TCR beta chain was recovered during a study of identical twins. CDR3 size: 14 residues. Between the trimmed V and J ends, which lost 7 bases and 11 bases, there was a span of 23 bases. CDR1 is MNHEY, CDR2 SVGEGT, per germline. Study results and caveats: Invariant T cells like MAIT and iNKT could partly confound the zero-insertion analyses. For monozygotic twins, models underestimated out-of-frame TCR alpha sharing.

TCRdb used MiXCR to reprocess the 5' RACE reads, holding one entry per CDR3 protein. The data show 520,000 or so distinct CDR3 sequences, roughly a fifth seen once. Details on this clonotype: Its antigen is still unknown.

These data were also reused for a study on T cells expressing NK-cell markers. Per that study: Researchers got TCR beta repertoires out of sorted CD3+CD56+NKG2C+, CD3+CD56+NKG2C- and CD3+CD56-NKG2C+ T cells. Of eight sequenced donors, seven were HCMV-seropositive and one HCMV-seronegative.

The receptor was derived from a woman under 30 in good health. Source material: CD4+ T cells sorted from blood. The chain has TRBV6-2 or TRBV6-3 and TRBJ1-1, with D uncertain. The CDR3 coding sequence is TGTGCCAGCACCGGTTCGACGGCATTCATCTCGGCTTTCTTT. Amino acids: CASTGSTAFISAFF.